This entry lists 18 T cell receptor beta chains sequenced from one sample in a study of early T cells in non-severe SARS-CoV-2 infection. TCRdb reprocessed the 5' RACE reads with MiXCR, giving one entry per CDR3 protein. The sample lists about 50,000 distinct CDR3 sequences, roughly a tenth occurring once. The sample here was whole blood, taken at baseline. These receptor sequences come from an adult who was a healthcare worker with PCR-confirmed SARS-CoV-2 infection or an uninfected control (not recorded which).

In this sample, this clonotype turned up a few times. This CDR3 reads CASSPRAGAYEQYF. The CDR3 region has the DNA TGTGCCAGCAGTCCCCGAGCAGGGGCCTACGAGCAGTACTTC. The rearrangement joins TRBV27 to TRBJ2-7, with TRBD1 as a possible D gene (6 bases). The germline gives CDR1 MNHEY, CDR2 SMNVEV (reference sequence). V was cut by 5 bases and J by 2 bases, with 13 bases left in between. The CDR3 totals 14 residues.

This sequence joins TRBV9 and TRBJ2-1; D remains unclear. Trimming took 0 bases from V and 0 from J, leaving 7 bases between them. CDR1 and CDR2 from the germline V gene are SGDLS and YYNGEE. The CDR3 is made up of 15 amino acids. In DNA, the CDR3 is TGTGCCAGCAGCGTAGGCCCCGTCTCCTACAATGAGCAGTTCTTC. Protein sequence: CASSVGPVSYNEQFF.

This chain joins TRBV13 and TRBJ2-3; 7 nucleotides line up with TRBD2. There are 16 residues in the CDR3. Germline assignment: CDR1 PRHDT and CDR2 FYEKMQ (reference sequence). V lost 2 bases to trimming and J lost 5 bases; unmatched junction nucleotides: 10. CDR3 coding DNA: TGTGCCAGCAGCTTAAGAGCGGGGACGATCGGAGATACGCAGTATTTT. This sequence encodes CASSLRAGTIGDTQYF. The full variable domain, rest sourced from reference TRBV13 and TRBJ2-3, is AAGVIQSPRHLIKEKRETATLKCYPIPRHDTVYWYQQGPGQDPQFLISFYEKMQSDKGSIPDRFSAQQFSDYHSELNMSSLELGDSALYFCASSLRAGTIGDTQYFGPGTRLTVL.

The table lists this clonotype with a few counts. The chain carries TRBV11-2 and TRBJ2-3; tentatively, D is TRBD1 (5 bases). Germline CDR1 and CDR2: SGHAT and FQNNGV. The CDR3 loop spans 15 amino acids. V gave up 3 bases and J gave up 5 bases, with 15 bases separating them. The CDR3 protein is CASSFSSGYQDTQYF. The DNA for the CDR3 is TGTGCCAGCAGCTTCTCTTCAGGGTATCAAGATACGCAGTATTTT.

This clonotype was picked up one time. This sequence joins TRBV29-1 and TRBJ2-5; unclear D gene. The CDR3 spans 13 residues. V was clipped by 4 bases and J by 5 bases, with 14 bases between them. Looked up from germline, CDR1 is SQVTM and CDR2 is ANQGSEA. This CDR3 is CSVAVRQAETQYF. CDR3 bases: TGCAGCGTTGCAGTTCGGCAGGCGGAGACCCAGTACTTC.

This clonotype came up many times. The V call is TRBV28, the J call TRBJ2-7; D gene ambiguous. Trimming stripped 4 bases from V and 5 bases from J, with 15 bases between. CDR3 length equals 14 residues. Looked up from germline, CDR1 is MDHEN and CDR2 is SYDVKM. CDR3 residues: CASSSPLMNDEQYF. In DNA form, the CDR3 reads TGTGCCAGCAGTTCGCCCCTTATGAATGACGAGCAGTACTTC.

This clonotype appeared a few times. The gene calls are TRBV6-6 and TRBJ1-5; D may be TRBD1 (6 bases). The CDR3 extends over 12 amino acids. Looked up from germline, CDR1 is MNHNY and CDR2 is SVGAGI (reference sequence). Trimming pared 8 bases from V and 7 bases from J, leaving 12 bases between. The CDR3 reads CASSKQGQPQHF. The CDR3 DNA sequence: TGTGCCAGCTCCAAACAGGGACAGCCCCAGCATTTT.

This clonotype has ten or more counts. The V call is TRBV6-6, the J call TRBJ2-1; no firm D call. The CDR3 length is 14 residues. V shed 2 bases and J shed 4 bases, with 9 bases lying between them. Germline-derived CDR1 and CDR2 are MNHNY and SVGAGI (reference sequence). The CDR3: CASSYSPRYNEQFF. Written as DNA, the CDR3 is TGTGCCAGCAGTTACAGTCCTAGGTACAATGAGCAGTTCTTC.

This clonotype was detected only a few times. This chain links TRBV11-2 with TRBJ2-5; D gene uncertain. Trimming shortened V by 2 bases and J by 4 bases, and 8 bases separated the two germline ends. The CDR3 loop spans 13 amino acids. Germline CDR1 and CDR2: SGHAT and FQNNGV. The CDR3 DNA reads TGTGCCAGCAGCTTATACCTAGGAGAGACCCAGTACTTC. Translation gives CASSLYLGETQYF.

This clonotype was seen more than once but under ten times. The J gene is TRBJ1-3, the V gene TRBV28; D is undetermined. V lost 8 bases to trimming and J lost 1 base, with 0 bases between them. The V gene's germline CDR1 is MDHEN and CDR2 SYDVKM. The length of the CDR3 is 10 residues. For the CDR3, the DNA is TGTGCCAGCTCTGGAAACACCATATATTTT. Its translation: CASSGNTIYF.

This sequence joins TRBV9 and TRBJ1-2; D perhaps matches TRBD1 (5 bases). CDR1 SGDLS and CDR2 YYNGEE come from the germline V gene. Trimming removed 6 bases at V and 8 bases at J, with 20 bases between. The CDR3 totals 14 residues. DNA for the CDR3: TGTGCCAGCAACCTCCCCAGGGAAGCGAGAGGCTACACCTTC. It codes for CASNLPREARGYTF. The full variable domain, with the rest looked up from reference TRBV9 and TRBJ1-2, is DSGVTQTPKHLITATGQRVTLRCSPRSGDLSVYWYQQSLDQGLQFLIQYYNGEERAKGNILERFSAQQFPDLHSELNLSSLELGDSALYFCASNLPREARGYTFGSGTRLTVV.

This clonotype occurred many times. This chain links TRBV30 with TRBJ1-1; 9 nucleotides align to TRBD1. Per the germline V gene, CDR1 is GTSNPN and CDR2 is SVGIG (reference sequence). CDR3 length: 14 residues. The junction had 9 bases not matched to a gene; V was cut back by 5 bases and J by 5 bases. This chain's CDR3 is CAWGFRDRETEAFF. The CDR3 nucleotides are TGTGCCTGGGGCTTCCGGGACAGGGAAACTGAAGCTTTCTTT.

V usage is TRBV11-2 and J usage is TRBJ1-5; the D is unclear. The length of the CDR3 is 14 residues. Trimming took 8 bases from V and 0 from J, leaving 11 bases between them. Germline V gene lookup returns CDR1 SGHAT and CDR2 FQNNGV. Written as DNA, the CDR3 is TGTGCCAGCGGAGCAGCTAATAGCAATCAGCCCCAGCATTTT. Translation: CASGAANSNQPQHF. The variable domain in full, with the rest retrieved from reference TRBV11-2 and TRBJ1-5, is EAGVAQSPRYKIIEKRQSVAFWCNPISGHATLYWYQQILGQGPKLLIQFQNNGVVDDSQLPKDRFSAERLKGVDSTLKIQPAKLEDSAVYLCASGAANSNQPQHFGDGTRLSIL.

This clonotype occurred a few times. The genes are TRBV6-1 and TRBJ1-3, with 7 bases identical to TRBD1. After removal of 0 bases from V and 4 bases from J, the junction contained 9 bases not matched to a gene. The V gene's germline CDR1 is MNHNS and CDR2 SASEGT. There are 17 residues in the CDR3. CDR3 in DNA: TGTGCCAGCAGTGAAGCTAATAACGAGGGGGCGGGAAACACCATATATTTT. Amino acids: CASSEANNEGAGNTIYF.

The chain joins TRBV20-1 to TRBJ2-7, with D possibly being TRBD2 (5 bases). CDR1 is DFQATT, CDR2 SNEGSKA, per germline (reference sequence). Trimming removed 4 bases at V and 1 base at J, with 11 bases between. The CDR3 contains 13 residues. The CDR3 region is CSATQDSSYEQYF. CDR3 nucleotides: TGCAGTGCTACCCAGGACTCATCCTACGAGCAGTACTTC.

This clonotype was seen a handful of times. The genes are TRBV24-1 and TRBJ2-7; a weak D match, TRBD1 (6 bases). V lost 4 bases and J 5 bases, leaving 8 bases between the germline ends. This CDR3 is 12 amino acids long. Germline loops: CDR1 KGHDR, CDR2 SFDVKD. CDR3 sequence (DNA): TGTGCCACCAGTGACACAGGGAACGAGCAGTACTTC. Residues: CATSDTGNEQYF.

This clonotype came up many times. The V call is TRBV6-2 or TRBV6-3, the J call TRBJ2-7; 12 positions agree with TRBD1. Germline V lookup: CDR1 MNHEY, CDR2 SVGEGT. The V and J ends lost 4 bases and 4 bases, in that order; junction bases with no gene match: 5. The CDR3 length is 15 residues. The CDR3 spells CASSSGTGGGYEQYF. As DNA, the CDR3 is TGTGCCAGCAGTTCTGGGACAGGGGGCGGATACGAGCAGTACTTC.

This clonotype was counted many times. This sequence joins TRBV9 and TRBJ1-1; TRBD1 aligns across 7 bases. The length of the CDR3 is 16 residues. V was clipped by 3 bases and J by 0 bases; unmatched bases: 8. Germline V gene sequence: CDR1 SGDLS, CDR2 YYNGEE. CDR3 sequence reads: CASSGSRDSMNTEAFF. CDR3 coding DNA: TGTGCCAGCAGCGGGAGCCGGGACAGCATGAACACTGAAGCTTTCTTT.